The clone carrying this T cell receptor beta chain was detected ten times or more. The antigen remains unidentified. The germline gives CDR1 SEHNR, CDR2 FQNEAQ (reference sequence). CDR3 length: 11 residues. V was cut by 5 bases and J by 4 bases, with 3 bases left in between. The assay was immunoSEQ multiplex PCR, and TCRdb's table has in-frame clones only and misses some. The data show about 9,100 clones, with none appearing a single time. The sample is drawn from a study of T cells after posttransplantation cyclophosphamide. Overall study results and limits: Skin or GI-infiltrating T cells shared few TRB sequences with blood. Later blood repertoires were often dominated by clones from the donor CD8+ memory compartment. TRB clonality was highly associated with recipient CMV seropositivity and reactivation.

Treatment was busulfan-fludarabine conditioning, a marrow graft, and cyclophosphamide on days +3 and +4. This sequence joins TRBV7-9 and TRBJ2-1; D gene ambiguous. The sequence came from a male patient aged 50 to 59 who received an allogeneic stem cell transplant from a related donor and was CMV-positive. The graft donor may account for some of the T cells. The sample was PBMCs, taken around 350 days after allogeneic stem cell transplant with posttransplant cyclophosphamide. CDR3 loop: CASSAYNEQFF. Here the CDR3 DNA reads TGTGCCAGCAGCGCGTACAATGAGCAGTTCTTC.